This is a list of T cell receptor beta chains from one sample in a study of OX40 agonist ivuxolimab in advanced cancers. Libraries were prepared by immunoSEQ multiplex PCR; TCRdb keeps only in-frame clonotypes and omits some of them. Found here are approximately 67,000 clones, around 80% of them singletons; the top ten hold 8.2%. This specimen consisted of CD4+ or CD8+ T cells sorted from blood, obtained in a trial of the OX40 agonist ivuxolimab. The receptors were gathered from an adult with an advanced solid tumor such as melanoma, head and neck, liver or kidney cancer. Both conserved end residues are part of each CDR3. Fields, in order: J gene, V gene, clone size, D gene, CDR3 DNA, CDR3 protein. D genes are given only for firm matches. Some rows mark clone size as missing; the rest say once, few, many or name a class of expanded clone.

J gene: TRBJ2-5; V gene: TRBV29-1; clone size: -; D gene: TRBD2; CDR3 DNA: TGCAGCGTTGATAGGTCGGGAGGGTTACAAGAGACCCAGTACTTC; CDR3 protein: CSVDRSGGLQETQYF
J gene: TRBJ1-2; V gene: TRBV6-1; clone size: -; D gene: -; CDR3 DNA: TGTGCCAGCAGTGAAGGGGGGAACTATGGCTACACCTTC; CDR3 protein: CASSEGGNYGYTF
J gene: TRBJ2-1; V gene: TRBV14; clone size: -; D gene: TRBD2; CDR3 DNA: TGTGCCAGCAGCCTAGCGGGAGGGAATGAGCAGTTCTTC; CDR3 protein: CASSLAGGNEQFF
J gene: TRBJ1-1; V gene: TRBV19; clone size: -; D gene: TRBD1; CDR3 DNA: TGTGCCAGTAGTAAGGGGGACAGGCGCTACACTGAAGCTTTCTTT; CDR3 protein: CASSKGDRRYTEAFF
J gene: TRBJ1-2; V gene: TRBV7-9; clone size: -; D gene: -; CDR3 DNA: TGTGCCAGCAGCTTACCGGGAGATCCAGCAGGAGAGGGCTACACCTTC; CDR3 protein: CASSLPGDPAGEGYTF
J gene: TRBJ2-1; V gene: TRBV7-2; clone size: -; D gene: TRBD2; CDR3 DNA: TGTGCCAGCAGCTTATCTAGCGGTCTCTACTACAATGAGCAGTTCTTC; CDR3 protein: CASSLSSGLYYNEQFF
J gene: TRBJ2-6; V gene: TRBV19; clone size: -; D gene: TRBD1; CDR3 DNA: TGTGCCAGTACCCTGGGACAGGCCCGCTCTGGGGCCAACGTCCTGACTTTC; CDR3 protein: CASTLGQARSGANVLTF
J gene: TRBJ2-2; V gene: TRBV18; clone size: -; D gene: -; CDR3 DNA: TGTGCCAGCTCACCCATGATACCAGGGTCAGGCGGGGAGCTGTTTTTT; CDR3 protein: CASSPMIPGSGGELFF
J gene: TRBJ2-7; V gene: TRBV29-1; clone size: -; D gene: TRBD1; CDR3 DNA: TGCAGCGCGGCAGGGACAGGGTTAAGGGACGAGCAGTACTTC; CDR3 protein: CSAAGTGLRDEQYF
J gene: TRBJ2-3; V gene: TRBV7-2; clone size: -; D gene: TRBD2; CDR3 DNA: TGTGCCAGCAGCTTAGGCGCGGGAGGCGGAACAGATACGCAGTATTTT; CDR3 protein: CASSLGAGGGTDTQYF
J gene: TRBJ2-2; V gene: TRBV5-1; clone size: -; D gene: -; CDR3 DNA: TGCGCCAGCAGCTTGGACCGGGTGTCGGTTGCCGGGGAGCTGTTTTTT; CDR3 protein: CASSLDRVSVAGELFF
J gene: TRBJ2-1; V gene: TRBV6-5; clone size: once; D gene: -; CDR3 DNA: TGTGCCAGCAGTGCCCCTGGAGGGTCCTACAATGAGCAGTTCTTC; CDR3 protein: CASSAPGGSYNEQFF
J gene: TRBJ2-2; V gene: TRBV7-3; clone size: -; D gene: -; CDR3 DNA: TGTGCCAGCAGCTTACTGGGTCTGGACGGGGAGCTGTTTTTT; CDR3 protein: CASSLLGLDGELFF
J gene: TRBJ2-6; V gene: TRBV7-2; clone size: -; D gene: TRBD1; CDR3 DNA: TGTGCCAGCAGCTTCACAGGGGCTGGGGCCAACGTCCTGACTTTC; CDR3 protein: CASSFTGAGANVLTF
J gene: TRBJ1-2; V gene: TRBV19; clone size: -; D gene: -; CDR3 DNA: TGTGCCAGTAGCGACAGGCGATTTGCCGGCTACACCTTC; CDR3 protein: CASSDRRFAGYTF
J gene: TRBJ2-7; V gene: TRBV14; clone size: once; D gene: TRBD1; CDR3 DNA: TGTGCCAGCAGCCAGGGCTCCGGACAGGGATCTTCCTACGAGCAGTACTTC; CDR3 protein: CASSQGSGQGSSYEQYF
J gene: TRBJ2-2; V gene: TRBV7-6; clone size: -; D gene: TRBD1; CDR3 DNA: TGTGCCAGCAGCGCAAGCCCACAGGGGGCGGGCACCGGGGAGCTGTTTTTT; CDR3 protein: CASSASPQGAGTGELFF
J gene: TRBJ1-1; V gene: TRBV7-3; clone size: few; D gene: -; CDR3 DNA: TGTGCCAGCAGCGTACAGGAGGACACTGAAGCTTTCTTT; CDR3 protein: CASSVQEDTEAFF
J gene: TRBJ2-1; V gene: TRBV30; clone size: -; D gene: TRBD1; CDR3 DNA: TGTGCCTGTTTCGGACAGGGGGGTCGGTTCTTC; CDR3 protein: CACFGQGGRFF
J gene: TRBJ2-1; V gene: TRBV27; clone size: once; D gene: TRBD2; CDR3 DNA: TGTGCCAGCAGTTTAAAGCGGGGGGGATACAATGAGCAGTTCTTC; CDR3 protein: CASSLKRGGYNEQFF
J gene: TRBJ2-2; V gene: TRBV7-2; clone size: -; D gene: TRBD2; CDR3 DNA: TGTGCCAGCAGCCCCCAGGCTAGCGGGAACACCGGGGAGCTGTTTTTT; CDR3 protein: CASSPQASGNTGELFF
J gene: TRBJ2-3; V gene: TRBV5-4; clone size: few; D gene: TRBD2; CDR3 DNA: TGTGCCAGCAGCGGGGTACCGGGACTAGCGGGCCCCGGGGGCACAGATACGCAGTATTTT; CDR3 protein: CASSGVPGLAGPGGTDTQYF
J gene: TRBJ2-3; V gene: TRBV2; clone size: few; D gene: -; CDR3 DNA: TGTGCCAGCATGCAGCAGCAGGGAGATACGCAGTATTTT; CDR3 protein: CASMQQQGDTQYF
J gene: TRBJ2-5; V gene: TRBV25-1; clone size: -; D gene: -; CDR3 DNA: TGTGCCAGCAGTGAATCTCTAGGGGTGGGCCAAGAGACCCAGTACTTC; CDR3 protein: CASSESLGVGQETQYF
J gene: TRBJ2-3; V gene: TRBV5-1; clone size: few; D gene: TRBD1; CDR3 DNA: TGCGCCAGCAGCAAGGGACAGGGAGCCGCAGATACGCAGTATTTT; CDR3 protein: CASSKGQGAADTQYF
J gene: TRBJ2-1; V gene: TRBV14; clone size: few; D gene: -; CDR3 DNA: TGTGCCAGCAGCCAAGGAGACTTCTACAATGAGCAGTTCTTC; CDR3 protein: CASSQGDFYNEQFF
J gene: TRBJ2-2; V gene: TRBV28; clone size: -; D gene: -; CDR3 DNA: TGTGCCAGCAGTCCCTCACTAGCTAACACCGGGGAGCTGTTTTTT; CDR3 protein: CASSPSLANTGELFF
J gene: TRBJ1-5; V gene: TRBV27; clone size: -; D gene: -; CDR3 DNA: TGTGCCAGCAGTTTCCAGTACAATCAGCCCCAGCATTTT; CDR3 protein: CASSFQYNQPQHF
J gene: TRBJ2-2; V gene: TRBV27; clone size: -; D gene: -; CDR3 DNA: TGTGCCAGCAGGTGGACAGATTACACCGGGGAGCTGTTTTTT; CDR3 protein: CASRWTDYTGELFF
J gene: TRBJ1-2; V gene: TRBV28; clone size: -; D gene: -; CDR3 DNA: TGTGCCAGCAGCGCTAGGTCCTATGGCTACACCTTC; CDR3 protein: CASSARSYGYTF
J gene: TRBJ2-5; V gene: TRBV6-6; clone size: -; D gene: TRBD1; CDR3 DNA: TGTGCCAGCAGTTGGCCGGGGACAGGGGGGGAGACCCAGTACTTC; CDR3 protein: CASSWPGTGGETQYF
J gene: TRBJ2-2; V gene: TRBV4-1; clone size: -; D gene: TRBD1; CDR3 DNA: TGCGCCAGCAGCCGCGGGACAGGGGGCATCGGGGAGCTGTTTTTT; CDR3 protein: CASSRGTGGIGELFF
J gene: TRBJ1-2; V gene: TRBV4-1; clone size: -; D gene: TRBD1; CDR3 DNA: TGCGCCAGCAGCCTAGACGGGACAGGGCTTGGCTACACCTTC; CDR3 protein: CASSLDGTGLGYTF
J gene: TRBJ2-1; V gene: TRBV5-1; clone size: -; D gene: TRBD2; CDR3 DNA: TGCGCCAGCAGCTCCTCTTTAGCGGGATCTAATGAGCAGTTCTTC; CDR3 protein: CASSSSLAGSNEQFF
J gene: TRBJ1-4; V gene: TRBV5-4; clone size: -; D gene: -; CDR3 DNA: TGTGCCAGCAGCCCGTCAGAAGTTGCAACTAATGAAAAACTGTTTTTT; CDR3 protein: CASSPSEVATNEKLFF
J gene: TRBJ2-6; V gene: TRBV5-6; clone size: -; D gene: -; CDR3 DNA: TGTGCCAGCAGCTTGAGCGGCTCTGGGGCCAACGTCCTGACTTTC; CDR3 protein: CASSLSGSGANVLTF
J gene: TRBJ2-1; V gene: TRBV5-4; clone size: -; D gene: TRBD1; CDR3 DNA: TGTGCCAGCAGCTTGGGGACAGGAGAATACAATGAGCAGTTCTTC; CDR3 protein: CASSLGTGEYNEQFF
J gene: TRBJ1-1; V gene: TRBV5-1; clone size: -; D gene: -; CDR3 DNA: TGCGCCAGCAGCGAGAATCCGGGGACTGAAGCTTTCTTT; CDR3 protein: CASSENPGTEAFF
J gene: TRBJ1-6; V gene: TRBV6-4; clone size: -; D gene: -; CDR3 DNA: TGTGCCAGCAGTGACAAGGGTTTCGGCTCTTCACCCCTCCACTTT; CDR3 protein: CASSDKGFGSSPLHF
J gene: TRBJ1-2; V gene: TRBV28; clone size: -; D gene: -; CDR3 DNA: TGTGCCAGCAGTTTAAGAGTCACAGGACCCTATGGCTACACCTTC; CDR3 protein: CASSLRVTGPYGYTF
J gene: TRBJ2-3; V gene: TRBV6-1; clone size: -; D gene: -; CDR3 DNA: TGTGCCAGCAGTGATGCGGGACAAGGGGCAGATACGCAGTATTTT; CDR3 protein: CASSDAGQGADTQYF
J gene: TRBJ1-1; V gene: TRBV5-4; clone size: -; D gene: TRBD1; CDR3 DNA: TGTGCCAGCGGCGAGCAGTCCGGGACAGGGAACACTGAAGCTTTCTTT; CDR3 protein: CASGEQSGTGNTEAFF
J gene: TRBJ1-3; V gene: TRBV6-1; clone size: once; D gene: -; CDR3 DNA: TGTGCCAGCAGCCTGGAACGTGGAAACACCATATATTTT; CDR3 protein: CASSLERGNTIYF
J gene: TRBJ2-2; V gene: TRBV19; clone size: -; D gene: -; CDR3 DNA: TGTGCCAGTAGTATGCAGAGGGTTAGCGGGGAGCTGTTTTTT; CDR3 protein: CASSMQRVSGELFF